This T cell receptor (beta chain) was sequenced for a study of T cell repertoires in cytomegalovirus infection. Overall study: It was the public TCR beta signatures that indicated both CMV infection and matching HLA type.

With respect to this clonotype: The final CDR3 position lacks the conserved phenylalanine or tryptophan, pointing to a likely read error.

TCRdb called the reads again in MiXCR, with one record for every CDR3 protein. The top ten hold around 2.8% of the sample, which has about 740,000 distinct CDR3 sequences, 35% seen once. The clonotype was recovered from a human donor in good health (CMV status not recorded). Some clones in this sample may be carry-over from other donors' samples. Sequencing input: PBMCs.

This CDR3 is CASRGPYTEQFC. The CDR3 region has the DNA TGTGCCAGCAGGGGACCCTACACTGAGCAGTTCTGC. V is TRBV4-1 and J is TRBJ2-1, with D possibly matching TRBD1 (6 bases). The CDR3 is made up of 12 amino acids. CDR1 MGHRA and CDR2 YSYEKL come from the germline V gene.